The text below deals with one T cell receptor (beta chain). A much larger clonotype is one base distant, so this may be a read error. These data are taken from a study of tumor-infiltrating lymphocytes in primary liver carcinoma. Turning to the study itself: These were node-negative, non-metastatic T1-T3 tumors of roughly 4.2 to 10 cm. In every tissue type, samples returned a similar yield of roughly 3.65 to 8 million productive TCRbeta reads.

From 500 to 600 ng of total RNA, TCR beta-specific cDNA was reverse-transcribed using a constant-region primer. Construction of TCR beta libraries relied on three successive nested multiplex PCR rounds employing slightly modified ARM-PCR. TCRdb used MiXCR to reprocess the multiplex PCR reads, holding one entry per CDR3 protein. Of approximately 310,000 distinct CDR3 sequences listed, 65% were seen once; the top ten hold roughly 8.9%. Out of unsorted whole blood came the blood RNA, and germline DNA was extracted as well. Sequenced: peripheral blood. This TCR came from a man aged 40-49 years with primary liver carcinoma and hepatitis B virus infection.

CDR3 nucleotides: TGCAGCGTAATACACCCCAACGTTCAGGGGGCCTACGAGCAGTACTTC. Translation: CSVIHPNVQGAYEQYF. The gene calls are TRBV29-1 and TRBJ2-7; 7 bases are shared with TRBD1. CDR1 SQVTM and CDR2 ANQGSEA come from the germline V gene. V shed 6 bases, J shed 2 bases, and the junction held 16 bases outside the gene matches. The CDR3 extends over 16 amino acids.